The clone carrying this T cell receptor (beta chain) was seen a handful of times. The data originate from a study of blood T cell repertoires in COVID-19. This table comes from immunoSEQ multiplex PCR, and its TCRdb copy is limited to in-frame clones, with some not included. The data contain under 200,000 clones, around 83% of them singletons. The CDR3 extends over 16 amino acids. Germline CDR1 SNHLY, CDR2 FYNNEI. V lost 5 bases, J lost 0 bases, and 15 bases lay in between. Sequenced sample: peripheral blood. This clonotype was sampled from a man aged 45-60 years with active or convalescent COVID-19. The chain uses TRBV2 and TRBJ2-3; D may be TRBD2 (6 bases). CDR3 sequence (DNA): TGTGCCAGCAGTTCCCGGGACTCACGTAGCACAGATACGCAGTATTTT. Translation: CASSSRDSRSTDTQYF.